The clone carrying this T cell receptor beta chain was counted between two and nine times. Its target is unknown. This sample was taken from a study of T cell repertoires in cytomegalovirus infection. Turning to the study itself: Through public TCR beta signatures, both CMV infection and matching HLA type were indicated.

TCRdb re-called the reads with MiXCR, one entry per CDR3 protein. The sample lists a few hundred thousand distinct CDR3 sequences; about 39% were seen once. Between the trimmed V and J ends, which lost 5 bases and 11 bases, there was a span of 24 bases. The CDR3 covers 15 residues. Germline CDR1 reads SGHTA; CDR2 reads FQGNSA. V usage is TRBV7-2 and J usage is TRBJ1-1; D is possibly TRBD1 (5 bases). This sample comprised cultured PBMCs, obtained from culture after CMV antigen stimulation. This clonotype originated in a human donor in good health (CMV status not recorded). Some clones in this sample may be carry-over from other donors' samples. The CDR3 here is CASSPLPTGPGPAFF. Written as DNA, the CDR3 is TGTGCCAGCAGCCCACTACCAACGGGGCCAGGGCCGGCTTTCTTT.